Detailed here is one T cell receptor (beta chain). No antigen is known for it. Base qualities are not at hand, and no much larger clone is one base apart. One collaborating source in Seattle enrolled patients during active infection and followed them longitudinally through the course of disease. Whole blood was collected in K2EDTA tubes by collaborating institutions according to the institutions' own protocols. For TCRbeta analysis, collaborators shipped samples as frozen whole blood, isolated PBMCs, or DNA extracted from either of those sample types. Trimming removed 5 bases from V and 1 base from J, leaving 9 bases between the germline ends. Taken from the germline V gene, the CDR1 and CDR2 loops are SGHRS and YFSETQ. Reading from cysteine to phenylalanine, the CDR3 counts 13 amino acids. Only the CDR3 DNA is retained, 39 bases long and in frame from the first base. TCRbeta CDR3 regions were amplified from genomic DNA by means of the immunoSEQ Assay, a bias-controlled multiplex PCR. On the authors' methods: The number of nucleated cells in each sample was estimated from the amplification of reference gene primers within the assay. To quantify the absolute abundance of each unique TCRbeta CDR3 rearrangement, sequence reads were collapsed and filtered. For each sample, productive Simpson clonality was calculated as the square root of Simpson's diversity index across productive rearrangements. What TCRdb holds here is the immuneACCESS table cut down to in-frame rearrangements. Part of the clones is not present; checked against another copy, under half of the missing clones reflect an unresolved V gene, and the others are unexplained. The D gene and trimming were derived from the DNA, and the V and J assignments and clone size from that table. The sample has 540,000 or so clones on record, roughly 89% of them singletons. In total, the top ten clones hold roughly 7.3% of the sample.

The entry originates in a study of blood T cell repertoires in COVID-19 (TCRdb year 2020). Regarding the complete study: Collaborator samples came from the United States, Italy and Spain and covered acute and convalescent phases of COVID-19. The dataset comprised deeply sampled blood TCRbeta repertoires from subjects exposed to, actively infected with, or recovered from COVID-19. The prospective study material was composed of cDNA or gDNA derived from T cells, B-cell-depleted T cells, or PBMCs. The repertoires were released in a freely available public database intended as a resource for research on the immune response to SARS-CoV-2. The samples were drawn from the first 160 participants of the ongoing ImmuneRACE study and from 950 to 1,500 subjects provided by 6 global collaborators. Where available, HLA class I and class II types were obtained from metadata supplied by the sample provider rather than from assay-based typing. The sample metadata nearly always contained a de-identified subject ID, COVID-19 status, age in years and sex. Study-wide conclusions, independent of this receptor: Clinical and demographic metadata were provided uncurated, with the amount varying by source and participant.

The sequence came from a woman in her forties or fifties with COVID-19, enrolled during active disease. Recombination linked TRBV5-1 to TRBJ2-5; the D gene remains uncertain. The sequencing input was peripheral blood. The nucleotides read TGCGCCAGCAGGCAGGAACGCCAAGAGACCCAGTACTTC. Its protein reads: CASRQERQETQYF.